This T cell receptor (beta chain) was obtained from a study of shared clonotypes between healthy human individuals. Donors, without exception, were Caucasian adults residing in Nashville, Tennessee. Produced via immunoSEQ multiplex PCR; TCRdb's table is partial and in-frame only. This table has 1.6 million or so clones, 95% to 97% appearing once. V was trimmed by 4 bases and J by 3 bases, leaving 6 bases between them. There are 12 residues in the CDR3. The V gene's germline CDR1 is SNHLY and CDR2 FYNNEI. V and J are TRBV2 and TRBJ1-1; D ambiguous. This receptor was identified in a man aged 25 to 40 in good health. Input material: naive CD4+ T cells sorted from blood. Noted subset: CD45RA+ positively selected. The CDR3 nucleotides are TGTGCCAGCAGTGTAGGACACACTGAAGCTTTCTTT. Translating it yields CASSVGHTEAFF.